One sample yielded the 21 T cell receptor beta chains listed below, sequenced in a study of blood T cell repertoires in COVID-19. The data were produced by immunoSEQ multiplex PCR, yet TCRdb's version contains in-frame clones alone and is incomplete. The table has about 120,000 clones, 83% seen once; the top ten hold roughly 2.4%. Source material: peripheral blood. The receptors shown here come from a man aged 25-45 years with acute or convalescent COVID-19.

V is TRBV30 and J is TRBJ1-2; TRBD1 matches 7 bases. Germline assignment: CDR1 GTSNPN and CDR2 SVGIG (reference sequence). V gave up 2 bases and J gave up 14 bases; unmatched junction bases: 23. This CDR3 region has 16 residues. In DNA, the CDR3 is TGTGCCTGGAGTCCCGCCGGCGGAGGGACAGCTTTTCGAGGTACCTTC. Residues: CAWSPAGGGTAFRGTF.

The rearrangement uses TRBV9 and TRBJ2-2; 11 bases line up with TRBD1. The germline gives CDR1 SGDLS, CDR2 YYNGEE. V lost 4 bases and J lost 6; bases outside the gene matches: 8. The CDR3 has 16 amino acids. The DNA of the CDR3 is TGTGCCAGCAGCAGGACAGGGGGCGAAGATCCCGGGGAGCTGTTTTTT. Translating it yields CASSRTGGEDPGELFF.

V usage is TRBV4-3 and J usage is TRBJ2-1, with TRBD2 matching 8 bases. CDR1 LGHNA and CDR2 YSLEER come from the germline V gene. V lost 0 bases and J lost 8; bases outside the gene matches: 12. The CDR3 totals 17 residues. As DNA, the CDR3 is TGCGCCAGCAGCCAAGATTGGGGGACTAGTGGCGGGGATGAGCAGTTCTTC. Translation gives CASSQDWGTSGGDEQFF.

This clone was seen only a few times. This chain connects TRBV4-3 to TRBJ2-7; 7 bases align to TRBD1. The CDR3 is made up of 16 amino acids. Looked up from germline, CDR1 is LGHNA and CDR2 is YSLEER. V was clipped by 3 bases and J by 2 bases; unmatched bases: 10. The CDR3 loop reads CASSHGFGTATYEQYF. The CDR3 nucleotides are TGCGCCAGCAGCCATGGGTTTGGGACAGCTACCTACGAGCAGTACTTC.

V and J are TRBV21-1 and TRBJ1-1; the table calls TRBD1, which could not be checked here. TRBV21-1 is designated a pseudogene. The CDR3 loop spans 16 amino acids. As DNA, the CDR3 is TGTGCCAGTAGACAGGGGGCTGAACACCCGGGGACTGAAGCTTTCTTT. This translates into CASRQGAEHPGTEAFF.

The chain uses TRBV9 and TRBJ2-1; 9 positions agree with TRBD2. CDR1 and CDR2 from the germline V gene are SGDLS and YYNGEE. V gave up 3 bases and J gave up 2 bases; unmatched junction bases: 3. The length of the CDR3 is 15 residues. Written as DNA, the CDR3 is TGTGCCAGCAGCGCCGCTAGCGGGGCCTACAATGAGCAGTTCTTC. Protein sequence: CASSAASGAYNEQFF.

Notes on this clone: The germline gene is not matched at one end of the junction; a read error may be the cause. The chain uses TRBV11-1 and TRBJ2-1; the D gene could be TRBD1 or TRBD2 (5 bases each). The germline V gene encodes CDR1 SGHAT and CDR2 FQDESV (reference sequence). This CDR3 has 15 residues. CDR3 loop: CASSLATVIGDEQFF. Written as DNA, the CDR3 is TGTGCTAGCAGCTTAGCGACAGTTATTGGCGATGAGCAGTTCTTC.

J is TRBJ1-1 and V is TRBV15; a possible D gene is TRBD1 (6 bases). The ends were cut back, 2 bases at V and 2 bases at J, with 9 bases in the middle. Germline CDR1 is LNHNV and CDR2 is YYDKDF (reference sequence). This CDR3 region has 14 residues. CDR3 sequence: CATSRTTGNTEAFF. Written as DNA, the CDR3 is TGTGCCACCAGCAGAACGACAGGTAACACTGAAGCTTTCTTT.

This clone was counted a single time. The V and J genes are TRBV3-1 (or the pseudogene TRBV3-2) and TRBJ2-2; possibly TRBD2 for D (6 bases). The ends were cut back, 1 base at V and 4 bases at J, with 7 bases in the middle. Germline assignment: CDR1 LGHDT and CDR2 YNNKEL (reference sequence). The CDR3 covers 14 residues. In DNA, the CDR3 is TGTGCCAGCAGCCAAGGGAGGGCCACCGGGGAGCTGTTTTTT. Its protein is CASSQGRATGELFF.

Turning to this clone: Its ends do not fully match the called genes, so a read error is possible. V usage is TRBV7-7 and J usage is TRBJ2-7; a weak D match, TRBD2 (6 bases). This CDR3 has 13 amino acids. Germline V lookup: CDR1 SSHAT, CDR2 FNYEAQ (reference sequence). CDR3 nucleotides: TGTGCTAGCAGCAGCGGGTCTTCCTACGAGCAGTACTTC. Its translation is CASSSGSSYEQYF.

The chain combines TRBV3-1 (or the pseudogene TRBV3-2) with TRBJ1-1, with TRBD1 as a possible D gene (6 bases). V was shortened by 10 bases and J by 5 bases, with 14 bases between the two germline ends. CDR1 is LGHDT and CDR2 is YNNKEL in the germline V gene (reference sequence). CDR3 length: 12 residues. The CDR3: CATSGQGTEAFF. Here the CDR3 DNA reads TGTGCCACCTCAGGTCAGGGGACTGAAGCTTTCTTT.

This clone was detected once. The chain joins TRBV21-1 to TRBJ2-3; the tabulated D call, TRBD1, remains unverified against the DNA. TRBV21-1 is a recognized pseudogene. CDR3 length: 16 amino acids. The chain's CDR3 is CASSPTTGRVGDTQYF. The CDR3 coding sequence is TGTGCCAGCAGCCCGACGACAGGCCGGGTAGGTGATACGCAGTATTTT.

The gene calls are TRBV3-1 (or the pseudogene TRBV3-2) and TRBJ2-5; D gene unclear. The V end was cut by 5 bases, the J end by 5 bases, with 9 bases between. The CDR3 spans 12 residues. The germline gives CDR1 LGHDT, CDR2 YNNKEL (reference sequence). CDR3 sequence: CASSSSGETQYF. DNA for the CDR3: TGTGCCAGCAGCTCCTCCGGGGAGACCCAGTACTTC.

This chain connects TRBV29-1 to TRBJ2-7, with 9 bases that match TRBD1. V was clipped by 6 bases and J by 0 bases; unmatched bases: 3. This CDR3 comprises 13 residues. Germline V gene lookup returns CDR1 SQVTM and CDR2 ANQGSEA. CDR3 in amino acids: CSVTGGSSYEQYF. CDR3 sequence (DNA): TGCAGCGTGACAGGGGGAAGCTCCTACGAGCAGTACTTC.

This rearrangement joins TRBV3-1 (or the pseudogene TRBV3-2) to TRBJ2-1, with D possibly matching TRBD2 (6 bases). V dropped 1 base and J dropped 2 bases, with 9 bases sitting between them. The germline V gene has CDR1 LGHDT and CDR2 YNNKEL (reference sequence). The CDR3 is made up of 15 amino acids. In nucleotides, the CDR3 is TGTGCCAGCAGCCAAGTCAGCGGGCCCTACAATGAGCAGTTCTTC. As protein: CASSQVSGPYNEQFF.

The chain couples TRBV7-9 to TRBJ1-6; 7 bases map to TRBD1. Trimming at V came to 4 bases and at J to 7 bases, leaving 7 bases not matched to a gene. Germline V gene data show CDR1 as SEHNR and CDR2 as FQNEAQ (reference sequence). The CDR3 has 15 residues. CDR3 residues: CASSSQGTANSPLHF. The CDR3 bases are TGTGCCAGCAGCTCCCAGGGGACAGCAAATTCACCCCTCCACTTT.

With regard to this clone: Within the sample, other DNA sequences also encode this same CDR3. The chain uses TRBV6-5 and TRBJ1-2; 7 bases line up with TRBD1. The V segment lost 8 bases and the J segment 4 bases; nucleotides outside the gene matches: 10. Germline CDR1 MNHEY, CDR2 SVGAGI. The CDR3 covers 14 residues. Written as DNA, the CDR3 is TGTGCCAGCCGAAGTACAGGGGAAAGCTATGGCTACACCTTC. Its protein product is CASRSTGESYGYTF.

The chain carries TRBV11-2 and TRBJ2-3; the match to TRBD2 covers 12 bases. The CDR3 consists of 17 residues. The germline V gene encodes CDR1 SGHAT and CDR2 FQNNGV. Trimming took 4 bases from V and 1 from J; bases not matched to a gene: 6. The CDR3 sequence: CASSSGLAGSGTDTQYF. CDR3 nucleotide sequence: TGTGCCAGCAGCTCGGGACTAGCGGGCTCGGGCACAGATACGCAGTATTTT. The full variable domain, completed using reference TRBV11-2 and TRBJ2-3, is EAGVAQSPRYKIIEKRQSVAFWCNPISGHATLYWYQQILGQGPKLLIQFQNNGVVDDSQLPKDRFSAERLKGVDSTLKIQPAKLEDSAVYLCASSSGLAGSGTDTQYFGPGTRLTVL.

This chain links TRBV5-3 with TRBJ1-1; TRBD1 matches 8 bases. TRBV5-3 is designated an ORF whose function remains uncertain. V trimming: 4 bases; J trimming: 4 bases; junction bases outside the gene matches: 9. This CDR3 region has 15 residues. For the CDR3, the DNA is TGTGCCAGAAGCCTTCCCGGACAGGGTGGCACTGAAGCTTTCTTT. Protein product: CARSLPGQGGTEAFF.

This clone was observed once. V is TRBV19 and J is TRBJ2-7; TRBD1 is a possible D gene (6 bases). The CDR3 has 14 residues. CDR1 is LNHDA, CDR2 SQIVND, per germline (reference sequence). Trimming removed 3 bases from V and 4 bases from J, with 13 bases in between. The CDR3: CASSIGRGIYEQYF. The CDR3 DNA reads as TGTGCCAGTAGTATTGGCAGGGGAATATACGAGCAGTACTTC.

The chain has TRBV12-5 and TRBJ2-7; D is unresolved. The germline CDR1 and CDR2 sequences are LGHNT and FRNRAP. The CDR3 runs to 16 residues. V lost 0 bases, J lost 2 bases, and 14 bases lay in between. CDR3 sequence reads: CASGLVPPADTYEQYV. The CDR3 region has the DNA TGTGCTAGTGGTTTGGTACCCCCCGCGGATACCTACGAGCAGTACGTC.